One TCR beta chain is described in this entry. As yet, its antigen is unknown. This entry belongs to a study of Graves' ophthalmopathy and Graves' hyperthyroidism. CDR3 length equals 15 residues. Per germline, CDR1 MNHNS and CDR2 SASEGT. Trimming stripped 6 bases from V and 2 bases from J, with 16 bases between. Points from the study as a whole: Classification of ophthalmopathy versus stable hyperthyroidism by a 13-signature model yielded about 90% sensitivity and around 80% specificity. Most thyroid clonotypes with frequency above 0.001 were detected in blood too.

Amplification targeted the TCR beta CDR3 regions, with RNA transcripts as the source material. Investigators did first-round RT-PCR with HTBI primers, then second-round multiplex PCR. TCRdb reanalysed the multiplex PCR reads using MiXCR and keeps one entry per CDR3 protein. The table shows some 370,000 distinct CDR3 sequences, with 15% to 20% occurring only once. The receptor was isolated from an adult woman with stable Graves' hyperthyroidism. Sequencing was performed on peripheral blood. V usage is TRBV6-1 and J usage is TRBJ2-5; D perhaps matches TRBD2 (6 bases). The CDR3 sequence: CASSLRDSPQETQYF. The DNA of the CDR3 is TGTGCCAGCAGCCTCCGGGACTCCCCACAAGAGACCCAGTACTTC.